This passage covers 15 T cell receptor beta chains from one sample sequenced in a study of T cells after yellow fever vaccination. TCRdb independently ran MiXCR on the 5' RACE reads; one entry per CDR3 protein. The table includes 500,000 to 650,000 distinct CDR3 sequences, about 13% detected once. This specimen was PBMCs, taken on the day of the yellow fever booster vaccination. These receptors all stem from a man younger than 45 who received the YFV17D yellow fever vaccine.

This clonotype was counted between two and nine times. The rearrangement uses TRBV7-2 and TRBJ1-5, with D hard to call. Trimming cost V 4 bases and J 6 bases, with 13 bases left between them. Germline assignment: CDR1 SGHTA and CDR2 FQGNSA. The CDR3 length is 14 residues. The CDR3 DNA reads as TGTGCCAGCAGCTCCTTGGGGTTATCTCAGCCCCAGCATTTT. Its translation is CASSSLGLSQPQHF.

The chain links TRBV5-1 to TRBJ2-7; TRBD1 aligns across 7 bases. The CDR3 totals 14 residues. The junction had 9 bases not matched to a gene; V was cut back by 4 bases and J by 5 bases. Germline V gene lookup returns CDR1 SGHRS and CDR2 YFSETQ. The CDR3 nucleotides read TGCGCCAGCAGCCCGTTAGGGGGCGAACACGAGCAGTACTTC. This translates into CASSPLGGEHEQYF.

With respect to this clonotype: One junction end disagrees with the germline gene, perhaps due to a read error. V and J are TRBV11-2 and TRBJ2-7, with D possibly matching TRBD1 (5 bases). The CDR3 loop spans 15 amino acids. The germline V gene has CDR1 SGHAT and CDR2 FQNNGV. CDR3 region: CASSHRAQGSYEQSF. The CDR3 DNA sequence: TGTGCCAGCAGCCACCGGGCCCAGGGCTCCTACGAGCAGTCCTTC.

The rearrangement uses TRBV2 and TRBJ2-1, with no clear D. Trimming took 4 bases from V and 9 from J, leaving 7 bases between them. The germline V gene has CDR1 SNHLY and CDR2 FYNNEI. CDR3 length: 11 amino acids. CDR3 sequence reads: CASSAVFEQFF. The CDR3 nucleotides are TGTGCCAGCAGTGCAGTGTTTGAGCAGTTCTTC.

The V call is TRBV4-3, the J call TRBJ2-7; D gene ambiguous. Deletions cut 0 bases from V and 4 bases from J, with 13 bases between. Per the germline V gene, CDR1 is LGHNA and CDR2 is YSLEER. The length of the CDR3 is 15 residues. CDR3 nucleotides: TGCGCCAGCAGCCAAGACAGATCCCTCGGGTACGAGCAGTACTTC. Residues: CASSQDRSLGYEQYF.

This clonotype has more than one count but fewer than ten. J is TRBJ2-1 and V is TRBV20-1; a weak D match, TRBD2 (6 bases). Per germline, CDR1 DFQATT and CDR2 SNEGSKA (reference sequence). The V and J ends lost 5 bases and 1 base respectively, with 15 bases between them. This CDR3 has 15 amino acids. CDR3 bases: TGCAGTGCTTACCTACGTAGCGGTTCCTACAATGAGCAGTTCTTC. It translates to CSAYLRSGSYNEQFF.

This clonotype was observed many times. The chain links TRBV12-3 or TRBV12-4 to TRBJ2-7, with a tentative D call TRBD1 (5 bases). Trimming took off 8 bases at V and 2 bases at J, with 16 bases between the two ends. The CDR3 loop spans 14 amino acids. DNA for the CDR3: TGTGCCAGCTCCCTTCAGAAGGGGCCCTACGAGCAGTACTTC. Its protein product is CASSLQKGPYEQYF.

The rearrangement links TRBV9 to TRBJ2-5; possible D gene TRBD2, 5 bases. Germline CDR1 and CDR2: SGDLS and YYNGEE. The CDR3 sequence is 15 residues long. V lost 4 bases and J lost 4, with 17 bases in between. CDR3 residues: CASSTRPGGRETQYF. The CDR3 region has the DNA TGTGCCAGCAGCACCCGGCCAGGAGGCAGAGAGACCCAGTACTTC.

V gene TRBV7-9 combines with J gene TRBJ1-5; D perhaps matches TRBD1 (5 bases). V gave up 7 bases and J gave up 6 bases, with 10 bases separating them. CDR3 length: 12 amino acids. Per the germline V gene, CDR1 is SEHNR and CDR2 is FQNEAQ (reference sequence). The CDR3 nucleotides read TGTGCCAGCACCACCGGGACTCAGCCCCAGCATTTT. It codes for CASTTGTQPQHF.

The genes are TRBV28 and TRBJ2-7, with 9 bases lining up with TRBD1. From germline, CDR1 is MDHEN and CDR2 SYDVKM. V shed 4 bases, J shed 3 bases, and the junction held 7 bases outside the gene matches. CDR3 length: 15 amino acids. Written as DNA, the CDR3 is TGTGCCAGCAGTTACCGGGACAGGGTTCTCTACGAGCAGTACTTC. Its translation is CASSYRDRVLYEQYF.

This clonotype was detected only a few times. This chain joins TRBV5-1 and TRBJ2-1; possibly TRBD2 for D (5 bases). There are 17 residues in the CDR3. The V end was cut by 0 bases, the J end by 5 bases, with 18 bases between. Germline V gene sequence: CDR1 SGHRS, CDR2 YFSETQ. Here the CDR3 reads CASSLADGSGIHNEQFF. Here the CDR3 DNA reads TGCGCCAGCAGCTTGGCCGATGGGTCCGGGATACACAATGAGCAGTTCTTC.

CDR3 sequence reads: CASSYREGGETQYF. The CDR3 bases are TGTGCCAGCAGCTATCGGGAGGGAGGGGAGACCCAGTACTTC. V usage is TRBV5-4 and J usage is TRBJ2-5, with 8 bases aligning to TRBD2. CDR1 is SGHNT and CDR2 is YYREEE in the germline V gene (reference sequence). The V and J ends lost 3 bases and 5 bases, in that order; junction bases with no gene match: 6. The CDR3 is 14 residues long. The variable domain in full, with the rest retrieved from reference TRBV5-4 and TRBJ2-5, is ETGVTQSPTHLIKTRGQQVTLRCSSQSGHNTVSWYQQALGQGPQFIFQYYREEENGRGNFPPRFSGLQFPNYSSELNVNALELDDSALYLCASSYREGGETQYFGPGTRLLVL.

The chain's CDR3 is CSARYPGKETQYF. The CDR3 DNA reads as TGCAGTGCCCGATATCCGGGAAAAGAGACCCAGTACTTC. This chain links TRBV20-1 with TRBJ2-5, with D perhaps TRBD2 (5 bases). Germline CDR1 DFQATT, CDR2 SNEGSKA (reference sequence). V was cut by 6 bases and J by 3 bases, with 14 bases left in between. This CDR3 has 13 residues.

V and J are TRBV7-6 and TRBJ2-2; D might be TRBD1 or TRBD2, each matching 6 bases. V was pared by 6 bases and J by 5 bases, with 16 bases between. Per the germline V gene, CDR1 is SGHVS and CDR2 is FNYEAQ. The CDR3 length is 15 residues. The CDR3 DNA reads as TGTGCCAGCAGTTTCGGAGGGGGATGGACCGGGGAGCTGTTTTTT. Its translation is CASSFGGGWTGELFF.

This clonotype was detected a few times. The rearrangement uses TRBV23-1 and TRBJ2-3; a weak D match, TRBD2 (6 bases). TRBV23-1 carries the ORF label, with uncertain function. V was pared by 8 bases and J by 5 bases, with 26 bases between. The CDR3 runs 17 residues. The CDR3 loop reads CASRLKLTAGPGDTQYF. The CDR3 nucleotides read TGCGCCAGCCGTCTAAAACTGACAGCGGGTCCAGGAGATACGCAGTATTTT.